Shown below are 10 T cell receptor beta chains from a single sample sequenced in a study of T cell responses to AZD1222 COVID-19 vaccine. The assay was immunoSEQ multiplex PCR, and TCRdb's table has in-frame clones only and misses some. The repertoire includes approximately 120,000 clones, roughly 88% of them detected once, and 4% to 5.5% sits in the top ten. The specimen was peripheral blood, collected on day 0 of MenACWY control vaccination. The receptors shown here come from an adult in good health.

This sequence joins TRBV19 and TRBJ2-1; perhaps TRBD2 as D (5 bases). V was trimmed by 11 bases and J by 2 bases, leaving 16 bases between them. The length of the CDR3 is 14 residues. The germline V gene encodes CDR1 LNHDA and CDR2 SQIVND (reference sequence). The CDR3 region has the DNA TGTGCCTCAGGCAGCGGAAATACCTACAATGAGCAGTTCTTC. The encoded protein is CASGSGNTYNEQFF.

The chain employs TRBV2 and TRBJ1-5, with D unresolved. The CDR3 sequence is 14 residues long. CDR1 and CDR2 (germline): SNHLY, FYNNEI. The germline V and J ends were trimmed by 8 bases and 3 bases, with 14 bases remaining between them. The CDR3 loop reads CASGTDGDNQPQHF. The CDR3 DNA reads as TGTGCCAGCGGAACGGACGGAGACAATCAGCCCCAGCATTTT. The entire variable domain, with the rest obtained from reference TRBV2 and TRBJ1-5, is as follows: EPEVTQTPSHQVTQMGQEVILRCVPISNHLYFYWYRQILGQKVEFLVSFYNNEISEKSEIFDDQFSVERPDGSNFTLKIRSTKLEDSAMYFCASGTDGDNQPQHFGDGTRLSIL.

V is TRBV9 and J is TRBJ2-7; 7 nucleotides align to TRBD2. Germline V gene data show CDR1 as SGDLS and CDR2 as YYNGEE. Trimming cost V 4 bases and J 5 bases; bases outside gene matches: 12. This CDR3 has 15 residues. In nucleotides, the CDR3 is TGTGCCAGCAGCCCAGGTCGGGACTACATCAACGAGCAGTACTTC. Amino acid sequence: CASSPGRDYINEQYF.

J is TRBJ1-6 and V is TRBV28; D perhaps matches TRBD1 (6 bases). The CDR3 is 15 residues long. Trimming left V 1 base short and J 7 bases short, with 11 bases between. In germline, CDR1 is MDHEN, CDR2 SYDVKM. CDR3 loop: CASSLSVRGNSPLHF. The CDR3 coding sequence is TGTGCCAGCAGTTTATCTGTCAGGGGAAATTCACCCCTCCACTTT.

The V and J genes are TRBV9 and TRBJ2-1; 13 bases fit TRBD2. CDR3 length: 18 residues. In germline, CDR1 is SGDLS, CDR2 YYNGEE. V lost 3 bases to trimming and J lost 0 bases; unmatched junction nucleotides: 6. Here the CDR3 reads CASSGGTSGESSYNEQFF. CDR3 sequence (DNA): TGTGCCAGCAGCGGCGGGACTAGCGGGGAAAGCTCCTACAATGAGCAGTTCTTC. Complete variable domain (other parts from reference TRBV9 and TRBJ2-1): DSGVTQTPKHLITATGQRVTLRCSPRSGDLSVYWYQQSLDQGLQFLIQYYNGEERAKGNILERFSAQQFPDLHSELNLSSLELGDSALYFCASSGGTSGESSYNEQFFGPGTRLTVL.

The gene calls are TRBV5-6 and TRBJ2-7, with D tentatively TRBD1 (6 bases). CDR1 and CDR2 from the germline V gene are SGHDT and YYEEEE. Trimming removed 5 bases from V and 6 bases from J, with 9 bases in between. The CDR3 contains 11 residues. The CDR3 bases are TGTGCCAGCAGTGACAGGATCGAGCAGTACTTC. Amino acid sequence: CASSDRIEQYF.

The chain employs TRBV28 and TRBJ1-1; tentatively, D is TRBD1 (5 bases). The germline gives CDR1 MDHEN, CDR2 SYDVKM. The CDR3 is 14 amino acids. V was pared by 0 bases and J by 4 bases, with 9 bases between. The CDR3, as DNA: TGTGCCAGCAGTTTATGGGGGGTGAGCACTGAAGCTTTCTTT. This translates into CASSLWGVSTEAFF.

The rearrangement uses TRBV6-2 or TRBV6-3 and TRBJ2-7, with D perhaps given as TRBD1 or TRBD2 (5 bases each). The germline CDR1 and CDR2 sequences are MNHEY and SVGEGT. CDR3 length equals 13 residues. V was cut by 6 bases and J by 3 bases, with 12 bases left in between. The CDR3 loop is CASSSGPGYEQYV. The CDR3, as DNA: TGTGCCAGCAGCTCGGGACCGGGCTACGAGCAGTACGTC.

This chain links TRBV3-1 (or the pseudogene TRBV3-2) with TRBJ1-3, with D unresolved. From germline, CDR1 is LGHDT and CDR2 YNNKEL (reference sequence). The CDR3 spans 15 residues. V lost 4 bases and J 2 bases, leaving 12 bases between the germline ends. The CDR3 region is CASSPWAGPGNTIYF. The CDR3 nucleotides read TGTGCCAGCAGCCCCTGGGCGGGCCCTGGAAACACCATATATTTT.

The chain has TRBV7-2 and TRBJ2-4, with 9 bases fitting TRBD1. This CDR3 has 19 amino acids. The junction had 13 bases not matched to a gene; V was cut back by 0 bases and J by 4 bases. From germline, CDR1 is SGHTA and CDR2 FQGNSA. CDR3 amino acids: CASSLADGFRDRVKNIQYF. CDR3 in DNA: TGTGCCAGCAGCTTAGCGGATGGCTTCCGGGACAGGGTTAAAAACATTCAGTACTTC. Full variable domain (outside the CDR3, taken from reference TRBV7-2 and TRBJ2-4): GAGVSQSPSNKVTEKGKDVELRCDPISGHTALYWYRQSLGQGLEFLIYFQGNSAPDKSGLPSDRFSAERTGGSVSTLTIQRTQQEDSAVYLCASSLADGFRDRVKNIQYFGAGTRLSVL.